The 22 T cell receptor beta chains listed next were all sequenced from one sample in a study of T cells after yellow fever vaccination. A single record per CDR3 protein comes from TCRdb applying MiXCR to the 5' RACE reads. The top ten hold roughly 2% of the sample, which has 70,000 or so distinct CDR3 sequences, approximately 5.9% seen once. The specimen was CD4+ T cells sorted from PBMCs, collected roughly 15 days after the first yellow fever vaccination. The origin of the receptors is a man between 18 and 29 years old who received the YFV17D yellow fever vaccine.

This clonotype was found many times. The chain uses TRBV20-1 and TRBJ1-1; the D is unclear. CDR1 is DFQATT, CDR2 SNEGSKA, per germline (reference sequence). The CDR3 contains 13 residues. Trimming shortened V by 0 bases and J by 4 bases, and 9 bases separated the two germline ends. Here the CDR3 reads CSARDSDFTEAFF. Written as DNA, the CDR3 is TGCAGTGCTAGAGATAGTGATTTCACTGAAGCTTTCTTT.

The chain is built from TRBV6-2 or TRBV6-3 and TRBJ2-7, with 7 bases lining up with TRBD2. Trimming at V came to 6 bases and at J to 5 bases, leaving 7 bases not matched to a gene. The CDR3 spans 13 residues. Germline-derived CDR1 and CDR2 are MNHEY and SVGEGT. CDR3 amino acids: CASRTAAGDEQYF. Written as DNA, the CDR3 is TGTGCCAGCAGAACCGCGGCGGGGGACGAGCAGTACTTC.

This chain links TRBV5-1 with TRBJ2-5, with a possible D match to TRBD1 (6 bases). The germline V gene has CDR1 SGHRS and CDR2 YFSETQ. Trimming took 1 base from V and 3 from J, leaving 13 bases between them. The CDR3 is 15 residues long. As DNA, the CDR3 is TGCGCCAGCAGCTTGTCTTACAGGGTTGAAGAGACCCAGTACTTC. Protein product: CASSLSYRVEETQYF.

There are many counts of this clonotype. The chain joins TRBV5-1 to TRBJ2-2; D is undetermined. The CDR3 has 14 amino acids. V lost 0 bases to trimming and J lost 4 bases, with 7 bases between them. In germline, CDR1 is SGHRS, CDR2 YFSETQ. The CDR3 sequence: CASSLGGPTGELFF. The CDR3 nucleotides are TGCGCCAGCAGCTTGGGTGGGCCCACCGGGGAGCTGTTTTTT.

This clonotype was picked up many times. The chain employs TRBV5-1 and TRBJ1-2; 8 nucleotides line up with TRBD1. This CDR3 is built from 15 residues. Germline V gene lookup returns CDR1 SGHRS and CDR2 YFSETQ. The junction had 11 bases not matched to a gene; V was cut back by 3 bases and J by 7 bases. In DNA, the CDR3 is TGCGCCAGCAGCTCCCAATCGACAGGGGAGAGTGGCTACACCTTC. This encodes CASSSQSTGESGYTF.

This clonotype was seen ten or more times. The rearrangement joins TRBV25-1 to TRBJ1-6; D is undetermined. Per germline, CDR1 MGHDK and CDR2 SYGVNS. Trimming took 5 bases from V and 0 from J, leaving 11 bases between them. This CDR3 is 16 amino acids long. The CDR3 coding sequence is TGTGCCAGCAGTTCCTCGGAACTCTCCTATAATTCACCCCTCCACTTT. It encodes CASSSSELSYNSPLHF. The entire variable domain, with the rest obtained from reference TRBV25-1 and TRBJ1-6, is as follows: EADIYQTPRYLVIGTGKKITLECSQTMGHDKMYWYQQDPGMELHLIHYSYGVNSTEKGDLSSESTVSRIRTEHFPLTLESARPSHTSQYLCASSSSELSYNSPLHFGNGTRLTVT.

This clonotype was recorded a few times. The J gene is TRBJ1-3, the V gene TRBV7-9; D gene ambiguous. Trimming took off 3 bases at V and 2 bases at J, with 8 bases between the two ends. The length of the CDR3 is 14 residues. Germline V gives CDR1 SEHNR, CDR2 FQNEAQ (reference sequence). The CDR3 region has the DNA TGTGCCAGCAGCTTCACGGGAGCTGGAAACACCATATATTTT. Residues: CASSFTGAGNTIYF.

This clonotype was found a few times. J is TRBJ2-5 and V is TRBV20-1; the D gene is possibly TRBD2 (5 bases). CDR1 is DFQATT and CDR2 is SNEGSKA in the germline V gene (reference sequence). V lost 5 bases, J lost 5 bases, and 18 bases lay in between. The CDR3 length is 14 residues. The chain's CDR3 is CSAFSSLTKETQYF. DNA for the CDR3: TGCAGTGCTTTCTCTAGCCTTACGAAGGAGACCCAGTACTTC.

This clonotype was counted at least ten times. This chain uses TRBV27 with TRBJ1-1; D unresolved. The CDR3 spans 13 residues. The V end was cut by 2 bases, the J end by 0 bases, with 4 bases between. The germline V gene encodes CDR1 MNHEY and CDR2 SMNVEV (reference sequence). CDR3 in amino acids: CASSLSVNTEAFF. In nucleotides, the CDR3 is TGTGCCAGCAGTTTAAGCGTGAACACTGAAGCTTTCTTT.

The sample holds many counts of this clonotype. This chain joins TRBV7-2 and TRBJ1-6, with 8 nucleotides matching TRBD1. The germline gives CDR1 SGHTA, CDR2 FQGNSA. V dropped 7 bases and J dropped 13; count of bases not matched to a gene: 12. This CDR3 contains 14 residues. CDR3 loop: CASNRAQGAHPLHF. The CDR3 nucleotides read TGTGCCAGCAATAGAGCCCAGGGGGCTCATCCCCTCCACTTT.

Within the sample, this clonotype is medium-sized. The chain links TRBV28 to TRBJ1-5, with 9 bases that match TRBD1. From germline, CDR1 is MDHEN and CDR2 SYDVKM. This CDR3 is 14 amino acids long. The V gene end was trimmed by 6 bases and the J gene end by 6 bases; junction bases not matched to a gene: 6. Here the CDR3 DNA reads TGTGCCAGCAGCTCACCACAGGGGGCTCAGCCCCAGCATTTT. Protein sequence: CASSSPQGAQPQHF.

The sample holds many counts of this clonotype. The V gene is TRBV3-1, the J gene TRBJ2-7; 9 bases align to TRBD2. CDR1 is LGHDT and CDR2 is YNNKEL in the germline V gene (reference sequence). V lost 3 bases and J lost 7; bases outside the gene matches: 16. This CDR3 comprises 17 residues. This CDR3 reads CASSQTSSGDYLGEQYF. CDR3 sequence (DNA): TGTGCCAGCAGCCAGACTTCTAGCGGGGACTACCTGGGAGAGCAGTACTTC.

This clonotype has at least ten counts. The CDR3 DNA reads as TGCAGTGCTAGAGGGGCTCGGGCTAGCACAGATACGCAGTATTTT. Translated, it gives CSARGARASTDTQYF. This sequence joins TRBV20-1 and TRBJ2-3; D unresolved. The CDR3 has 15 residues. V lost 1 base to trimming and J lost 0 bases, with 11 bases between them. CDR1 is DFQATT and CDR2 is SNEGSKA in the germline V gene (reference sequence).

This clonotype was recorded at least ten times. The rearrangement links TRBV9 to TRBJ2-7, with D perhaps matching TRBD2 (5 bases). Germline V gives CDR1 SGDLS, CDR2 YYNGEE. The CDR3 runs to 14 residues. The V gene lost 3 bases and the J gene lost 3 bases, with 13 bases spanning the gap. CDR3 nucleotides: TGTGCCAGCAGCGCGAACGGGGAAGGCTACGAGCAGTACTTC. Its translation is CASSANGEGYEQYF. Variable domain in full (rest from reference TRBV9 and TRBJ2-7): DSGVTQTPKHLITATGQRVTLRCSPRSGDLSVYWYQQSLDQGLQFLIQYYNGEERAKGNILERFSAQQFPDLHSELNLSSLELGDSALYFCASSANGEGYEQYFGPGTRLTVT.

This clonotype appeared many times. J is TRBJ2-7 and V is TRBV5-1; TRBD1 might be the D (6 bases). The ends were cut back, 4 bases at V and 4 bases at J, with 18 bases in the middle. This CDR3 is 15 amino acids long. Looked up from germline, CDR1 is SGHRS and CDR2 is YFSETQ. In DNA form, the CDR3 reads TGCGCCAGCAGCCCTACCGGGACAAGTTATTACGAGCAGTACTTC. Its translation: CASSPTGTSYYEQYF.

This clonotype was seen ten or more times. The J gene is TRBJ1-1, the V gene TRBV12-3 or TRBV12-4; 8 bases are shared with TRBD1. The CDR3 contains 17 residues. Unmatched junction bases numbered 12, after V lost 6 bases and J lost 0 bases. Here the CDR3 reads CASRLTRTGNMNTEAFF. DNA of the CDR3: TGTGCCAGCAGACTAACTCGGACAGGGAACATGAACACTGAAGCTTTCTTT.

This clonotype was picked up many times. The rearrangement links TRBV30 to TRBJ1-6; D gene unclear. CDR1 is GTSNPN and CDR2 is SVGIG in the germline V gene (reference sequence). Trimming stripped 0 bases from V and 14 bases from J, with 14 bases between. There are 13 residues in the CDR3. In DNA form, the CDR3 reads TGTGCCTGGAGTGTATGGGGTCTCGGGGCCCTCCACTTT. Encoded protein: CAWSVWGLGALHF.

This clonotype was seen repeatedly, ten times or more. The chain links TRBV7-2 to TRBJ2-5, with no clear D. CDR1 is SGHTA and CDR2 is FQGNSA in the germline V gene. The V end was cut by 3 bases, the J end by 7 bases, with 15 bases between. This CDR3 region has 14 residues. The CDR3 DNA sequence: TGTGCCAGCAGCTTCGGACCGGAAGAAGGGACCCAGTACTTC. Translated: CASSFGPEEGTQYF. Full variable domain (missing parts from reference TRBV7-2 and TRBJ2-5): GAGVSQSPSNKVTEKGKDVELRCDPISGHTALYWYRQSLGQGLEFLIYFQGNSAPDKSGLPSDRFSAERTGGSVSTLTIQRTQQEDSAVYLCASSFGPEEGTQYFGPGTRLLVL.

In this sample, this clonotype turned up many times. CDR3 protein: CASSLSSGNRDTQYF. Here the CDR3 DNA reads TGCGCCAGCAGCTTGTCATCAGGGAATCGGGATACGCAGTATTTT. V and J are TRBV5-1 and TRBJ2-3; TRBD1 is a possible D gene (5 bases). Between the trimmed V and J ends, which lost 1 base and 6 bases, there was a span of 15 bases. In germline, CDR1 is SGHRS, CDR2 YFSETQ. The CDR3 consists of 15 residues.

The sample holds many counts of this clonotype. The chain links TRBV4-1 to TRBJ1-2; D call uncertain. Germline V CDR1 and CDR2: MGHRA, YSYEKL. Between the trimmed V and J ends, which lost 2 bases and 2 bases, there was a span of 18 bases. This CDR3 is 17 amino acids long. CDR3 region: CASSQFRRDTRNYGYTF. Written as DNA, the CDR3 is TGCGCCAGCAGCCAATTTCGTAGGGATACCCGCAACTATGGCTACACCTTC.

This clonotype was seen ten or more times. This sequence joins TRBV20-1 and TRBJ2-5, with TRBD2 matching 9 bases. The germline CDR1 and CDR2 sequences are DFQATT and SNEGSKA (reference sequence). This CDR3 is built from 15 residues. V lost 6 bases, J lost 4 bases, and 12 bases stayed unmatched. The CDR3 nucleotides are TGCAGTGCGCTAACCGGGACTAGCAGGGTAGAGACCCAGTACTTC. Its translation is CSALTGTSRVETQYF.

Ten or more counts support this clonotype. The chain has TRBV5-1 and TRBJ2-7, with D possibly being TRBD1 or TRBD2 (6 bases each). Trimming took off 4 bases at V and 5 bases at J, with 16 bases between the two ends. The CDR3 loop spans 14 amino acids. CDR1 SGHRS and CDR2 YFSETQ come from the germline V gene. The CDR3 loop reads CASSALGGGHEQYF. In DNA form, the CDR3 reads TGCGCCAGCAGCGCCCTGGGGGGCGGCCACGAGCAGTACTTC. The full variable domain, in which reference TRBV5-1 and TRBJ2-7 provide the parts outside the CDR3, is KAGVTQTPRYLIKTRGQQVTLSCSPISGHRSVSWYQQTPGQGLQFLFEYFSETQRNKGNFPGRFSGRQFSNSRSEMNVSTLELGDSALYLCASSALGGGHEQYFGPGTRLTVT.